Below, 30 T cell receptor beta chains from the same sample are listed, as sequenced in a study of Ad26.COV2.S vaccination and SARS-CoV-2 variants. Using immunoSEQ multiplex PCR, the repertoire was profiled, and TCRdb retains in-frame clones only, with some absent. The sample lists hundreds of thousands of clones, around 92% seen once, with roughly 1.7% in the top ten. Treatment in this sample: roughly 18 received Ad26.COV2.S at low or high dose, single or two shots; about 5 received placebo; per-sample allocation not given. Samples were taken on day 63 after the first vaccine or placebo injection. The sequences come from peripheral blood, collected in a trial of Ad26.COV2.S vaccine versus placebo. These receptors were obtained from a person between 18 and 59 years old who received the Ad26.COV2.S COVID-19 vaccine or a placebo.

The V and J genes are TRBV7-9 and TRBJ2-3; maybe TRBD2 (5 bases). The germline gives CDR1 SEHNR, CDR2 FQNEAQ (reference sequence). V lost 7 bases and J 2 bases, leaving 19 bases between the germline ends. The CDR3 contains 16 residues. DNA of the CDR3: TGTGCCAGCACCTCTACGAGGGCCAGTAACACAGATACGCAGTATTTT. Protein product: CASTSTRASNTDTQYF.

This clone occurred once. The chain is built from TRBV10-1 and TRBJ2-2, with D perhaps TRBD1 (6 bases). The CDR3 extends over 16 amino acids. Germline CDR1 and CDR2: WNHNN and SYGVQD (reference sequence). The V end lost 0 bases, the J end lost 4 bases, and 12 bases lay between the germline ends. This CDR3 reads CASSESSTGITGELFF. As DNA, the CDR3 is TGCGCCAGCAGTGAGTCCTCGACAGGTATCACCGGGGAGCTGTTTTTT.

This sequence joins TRBV6-5 and TRBJ1-2; 8 nucleotides agree with TRBD1. The CDR3 contains 16 residues. In germline, CDR1 is MNHEY, CDR2 SVGAGI. Trimming at V came to 3 bases and at J to 5 bases, leaving 11 bases not matched to a gene. The CDR3 coding sequence is TGTGCCAGCAGTTATTTTCCACAGGGGGAGAGGTATGGCTACACCTTC. This translates into CASSYFPQGERYGYTF.

The chain recombines TRBV12-3 or TRBV12-4 with TRBJ1-2; D gene uncertain. The CDR3 runs to 13 residues. V was pared by 7 bases and J by 5 bases, with 14 bases between. CDR3 sequence: CASTSDWRYGYTF. The CDR3 DNA is TGTGCCAGCACCTCGGACTGGCGATATGGCTACACCTTC.

The gene calls are TRBV4-3 and TRBJ1-3; 8 nucleotides match TRBD1. The CDR3 extends over 15 amino acids. The germline CDR1 and CDR2 sequences are LGHNA and YSLEER. V gave up 4 bases and J gave up 2 bases; unmatched junction bases: 4. The CDR3 DNA follows: TGCGCCAGCAGCCCCGGGACAGGTGCTGGAAACACCATATATTTT. This encodes CASSPGTGAGNTIYF.

On this clone itself: The identical CDR3 is also encoded by other nucleotide sequences in the sample. This chain links TRBV10-2 with TRBJ1-1; no clear D. CDR1 and CDR2 from the germline V gene are WSHSY and SAAADI. V lost 4 bases and J lost 0, with 3 bases in between. The CDR3 is 12 residues long. CDR3: CASSALNTEAFF. The CDR3 DNA is TGCGCCAGCAGTGCCTTGAACACTGAAGCTTTCTTT.

CDR3 protein: CASSQVGQFYGYTF. CDR3 nucleotides: TGCGCCAGCAGCCAGGTTGGACAGTTCTATGGCTACACCTTC. The chain joins TRBV4-3 to TRBJ1-2; D perhaps matches TRBD1 (6 bases). This CDR3 has 14 residues. V dropped 3 bases and J dropped 4 bases, with 12 bases sitting between them. The germline V gene encodes CDR1 LGHNA and CDR2 YSLEER.

The chain has TRBV10-1 and TRBJ1-5; D may be TRBD1 (5 bases). The CDR3 length is 13 residues. Trimming shortened V by 4 bases and J by 6 bases, and 10 bases separated the two germline ends. CDR1 and CDR2 (germline): WNHNN, SYGVQD (reference sequence). This chain's CDR3 is CASSGGAGQPQHF. Written as DNA, the CDR3 is TGCGCCAGCAGTGGCGGGGCGGGTCAGCCCCAGCATTTT.

The rearrangement uses TRBV9 and TRBJ1-2; 8 bases line up with TRBD1. The V segment lost 3 bases and the J segment 4 bases; nucleotides outside the gene matches: 5. CDR1 is SGDLS and CDR2 is YYNGEE in the germline V gene. CDR3 size: 14 residues. The CDR3 DNA reads as TGTGCCAGCAGCGCCGGGACAGGCCTCTATGGCTACACCTTC. Its translation is CASSAGTGLYGYTF. The full variable domain, in which reference TRBV9 and TRBJ1-2 provide the parts outside the CDR3, is DSGVTQTPKHLITATGQRVTLRCSPRSGDLSVYWYQQSLDQGLQFLIQYYNGEERAKGNILERFSAQQFPDLHSELNLSSLELGDSALYFCASSAGTGLYGYTFGSGTRLTVV.

The V gene is TRBV10-2, the J gene TRBJ1-1; 8 bases fit TRBD1. Germline values: CDR1 WSHSY, CDR2 SAAADI. Trimming at V came to 2 bases and at J to 3 bases, leaving 5 bases not matched to a gene. CDR3 length: 15 residues. The CDR3 DNA follows: TGCGCCAGCAGTGAGGGGACAGGCCGAGACACTGAAGCTTTCTTT. Encoded protein: CASSEGTGRDTEAFF.

The rearrangement joins TRBV30 to TRBJ2-1; possibly TRBD2 for D (5 bases). V lost 5 bases to trimming and J lost 3 bases, with 11 bases between them. CDR3 length equals 13 residues. Germline V gives CDR1 GTSNPN, CDR2 SVGIG (reference sequence). CDR3 DNA: TGTGCCTGGCGGGGTCTGAACTACAATGAGCAGTTCTTC. Protein sequence: CAWRGLNYNEQFF.

The chain recombines TRBV5-1 with TRBJ1-5; 10 bases are shared with TRBD1. From germline, CDR1 is SGHRS and CDR2 YFSETQ. The CDR3 has 14 amino acids. V gave up 4 bases and J gave up 8 bases; unmatched junction bases: 6. CDR3 loop: CASSPATGGEPQHF. CDR3 DNA sequence: TGCGCCAGCAGCCCCGCGACAGGGGGCGAGCCCCAGCATTTT.

To note about this clone: Germline and junction disagree at one end, which may indicate a read error. Other DNA sequences from this sample encode an identical CDR3 as well. This sequence joins TRBV28 and TRBJ1-2, with D maybe TRBD1 (5 bases). Per germline, CDR1 MDHEN and CDR2 SYDVKM. This CDR3 is 12 amino acids long. The CDR3 region is CASSSGFYGYTF. DNA for the CDR3: TGTGCCAGTAGTTCAGGGTTCTATGGCTACACCTTC.

The rearrangement links TRBV15 to TRBJ2-5; no clear D. CDR3 size: 13 residues. Germline CDR1 LNHNV, CDR2 YYDKDF (reference sequence). With 0 bases removed from V and 3 bases from J, the gap between germline ends came to 5 bases. The CDR3 DNA reads as TGTGCCACCAGCAGAGATCCAGAAGAGACCCAGTACTTC. Protein product: CATSRDPEETQYF. Filled out from reference TRBV15 and TRBJ2-5, the complete variable domain reads DAMVIQNPRYQVTQFGKPVTLSCSQTLNHNVMYWYQQKSSQAPKLLFHYYDKDFNNEADTPDNFQSRRPNTSFCFLDIRSPGLGDTAMYLCATSRDPEETQYFGPGTRLLVL.

This clone was picked up one time. The rearrangement uses TRBV4-1 and TRBJ2-5; no firm D call. CDR1 and CDR2 (germline): MGHRA, YSYEKL. The V end lost 0 bases, the J end lost 7 bases, and 15 bases lay between the germline ends. This CDR3 is built from 15 residues. DNA of the CDR3: TGCGCCAGCAGCCAAGATTGGGAAGAAACTTGGACCCAGTACTTC. The encoded protein is CASSQDWEETWTQYF.

The chain is built from TRBV6-5 and TRBJ2-3; D is uncertain. The CDR3 has 16 amino acids. The V and J ends lost 2 bases and 2 bases respectively, with 14 bases between them. The germline V gene has CDR1 MNHEY and CDR2 SVGAGI. For the CDR3, the DNA is TGTGCCAGCAGTTACGGACCTGGCCGAATCACAGATACGCAGTATTTT. Residues: CASSYGPGRITDTQYF.

The CDR3 nucleotides read TGTGCCAGTAGTATTGGGGGGCCCCCCTACGAGCAGTACTTC. It yields the protein CASSIGGPPYEQYF. The chain is built from TRBV19 and TRBJ2-7; D may match TRBD1 or TRBD2 (6 bases each). Trimming took off 3 bases at V and 2 bases at J, with 11 bases between the two ends. Germline CDR1 reads LNHDA; CDR2 reads SQIVND (reference sequence). The CDR3 consists of 14 residues.

The sample holds one count of this clone. The chain joins TRBV5-1 to TRBJ2-3, with 8 bases fitting TRBD2. The CDR3 is made up of 15 amino acids. Germline V gene lookup returns CDR1 SGHRS and CDR2 YFSETQ. The junction had 10 bases not matched to a gene; V was cut back by 4 bases and J by 6 bases. CDR3 region: CASSASGTSSDTQYF. As DNA, the CDR3 is TGCGCCAGCAGCGCGTCCGGGACTAGTTCCGATACGCAGTATTTT.

V gene TRBV6-5 combines with J gene TRBJ1-1, with D uncertain. CDR1 is MNHEY, CDR2 SVGAGI, per germline. The germline V and J ends were trimmed by 4 bases and 8 bases, with 17 bases remaining between them. The CDR3 length is 14 residues. Here the CDR3 DNA reads TGTGCCAGCAGTTCCGACGGCGGCCGCCCGGAAGCTTTCTTT. Encoded protein: CASSSDGGRPEAFF.

The chain is built from TRBV7-8 and TRBJ2-1; maybe TRBD1 (6 bases). Trimming took 8 bases from V and 10 from J, leaving 18 bases between them. The germline CDR1 and CDR2 sequences are SGHVS and FQNEAQ. The CDR3 sequence is 13 residues long. The CDR3 reads CASSKGSRGEQFF. The CDR3 region has the DNA TGTGCCAGCTCAAAAGGATCCAGGGGCGAGCAGTTCTTC. The full variable domain, with the rest looked up from reference TRBV7-8 and TRBJ2-1, is GAGVSQSPRYKVAKRGQDVALRCDPISGHVSLFWYQQALGQGPEFLTYFQNEAQLDKSGLPSDRFFAERPEGSVSTLKIQRTQQEDSAVYLCASSKGSRGEQFFGPGTRLTVL.

The chain uses TRBV5-6 and TRBJ1-1; the D is unclear. The V and J ends lost 4 bases and 7 bases respectively, with 8 bases between them. The CDR3 has 11 amino acids. CDR1 and CDR2 (germline): SGHDT, YYEEEE. DNA for the CDR3: TGTGCCAGCAGCGGAGCATATGAAGCTTTCTTT. Protein product: CASSGAYEAFF.

J is TRBJ2-3 and V is TRBV19; the D gene is possibly TRBD1 (6 bases). Germline CDR1 reads LNHDA; CDR2 reads SQIVND (reference sequence). The CDR3 totals 13 residues. V was clipped by 7 bases and J by 1 base, with 9 bases between them. The CDR3 sequence: CASNNRGTDTQYF. The CDR3 DNA follows: TGTGCCAGTAATAACAGGGGCACAGATACGCAGTATTTT.

The chain has TRBV10-3 and TRBJ1-5; 9 bases map to TRBD1. The CDR3 contains 13 residues. Unmatched junction bases numbered 5, after V lost 10 bases and J lost 4 bases. CDR1 is ENHRY and CDR2 is SYGVKD in the germline V gene. For the CDR3, the DNA is TGTGCCAGCCGGGACAGGGAAAATCAGCCCCAGCATTTT. Its protein is CASRDRENQPQHF.

This clone was seen only once. The chain employs TRBV11-2 and TRBJ1-1; D is ambiguous. With 2 bases removed from V and 8 bases from J, the gap between germline ends came to 6 bases. From germline, CDR1 is SGHAT and CDR2 FQNNGV. The CDR3 covers 11 residues. The CDR3 reads CASSLSYEAFF. In DNA form, the CDR3 reads TGTGCCAGCAGCTTATCATACGAAGCTTTCTTT.

The rearrangement uses TRBV5-1 and TRBJ1-5; TRBD1 matches at 8 bases. The CDR3 sequence is 19 residues long. From germline, CDR1 is SGHRS and CDR2 YFSETQ. The V and J ends lost 1 base and 0 bases, in that order; junction bases with no gene match: 12. The CDR3 here is CASSLINRGVGISNQPQHF. The CDR3 DNA sequence: TGCGCCAGCAGCTTGATTAACAGGGGGGTAGGAATTAGCAATCAGCCCCAGCATTTT.

The rearrangement uses TRBV7-2 and TRBJ2-7; D not certain. CDR1 and CDR2 from the germline V gene are SGHTA and FQGNSA. This CDR3 has 17 residues. V lost 0 bases and J lost 2, with 17 bases in between. The CDR3 spells CASSLAQIPLGAYEQYF. The CDR3 nucleotides are TGTGCCAGCAGCTTAGCCCAGATACCTTTAGGTGCCTACGAGCAGTACTTC.

The chain couples TRBV14 to TRBJ2-1; D may be TRBD2 (6 bases). Trimming stripped 3 bases from V and 10 bases from J, with 7 bases between. The CDR3 consists of 11 residues. Per the germline V gene, CDR1 is SGHDN and CDR2 is FVKESK. CDR3 in amino acids: CASSHGGEQFF. Here the CDR3 DNA reads TGTGCCAGCAGCCATGGAGGGGAGCAGTTCTTC.

This clone was observed once. The V and J genes are TRBV28 and TRBJ1-1; no definite D call. Germline V gene sequence: CDR1 MDHEN, CDR2 SYDVKM. CDR3 length equals 13 residues. V lost 7 bases and J lost 1, with 10 bases in between. The CDR3 nucleotides read TGTGCCAGCATCAACAGCTGGAACACTGAAGCTTTCTTT. As protein: CASINSWNTEAFF. Filled out from reference TRBV28 and TRBJ1-1, the complete variable domain reads DVKVTQSSRYLVKRTGEKVFLECVQDMDHENMFWYRQDPGLGLRLIYFSYDVKMKEKGDIPEGYSVSREKKERFSLILESASTNQTSMYLCASINSWNTEAFFGQGTRLTVV.

The chain has TRBV5-6 and TRBJ2-3; TRBD1 is a possible D gene (6 bases). The CDR3 is 13 residues long. The germline V gene encodes CDR1 SGHDT and CDR2 YYEEEE. The ends were cut back, 2 bases at V and 4 bases at J, with 8 bases in the middle. CDR3 sequence: CASSLQGADTQYF. CDR3 nucleotides: TGTGCCAGCAGCTTACAGGGTGCAGATACGCAGTATTTT.

V usage is TRBV7-2 and J usage is TRBJ1-2; 7 nucleotides agree with TRBD1. The junction had 4 bases not matched to a gene; V was cut back by 6 bases and J by 0 bases. The CDR3 extends over 14 amino acids. CDR1 is SGHTA, CDR2 FQGNSA, per germline. This CDR3 reads CASRTGTANYGYTF. CDR3 coding DNA: TGTGCCAGCAGAACCGGGACAGCTAACTATGGCTACACCTTC.